The 30 T cell receptor beta chains reported below all come from one sample, sequenced in a study of human T cells and chemical hapten exposure. TCRdb analysed the RACE reads with MiXCR anew, one entry per CDR3 protein. The data show more than 150,000 distinct CDR3 sequences, about 22% seen once. As to time point: patch test 3, about 24 weeks after DPC sensitization. Treatment reported: therapeutic diphenylcyclopropenone sensitization with weekly scalp DPC. The material was whole blood, obtained in connection with sensitization to the hapten diphenylcyclopropenone (DPC). The receptors stem from a woman in her thirties or forties with alopecia areata. Some clones in this sample may be carry-over from other donors' samples.

The V gene is TRBV20-1, the J gene TRBJ2-7, with 12 bases that match TRBD2. The CDR3 totals 15 residues. Trimming at V came to 5 bases and at J to 6 bases, leaving 11 bases not matched to a gene. From germline, CDR1 is DFQATT and CDR2 SNEGSKA (reference sequence). CDR3 DNA sequence: TGCAGTGCTTCGGACAGGGAACTAGCGGGAGGCGAGCAGTACTTC. Protein sequence: CSASDRELAGGEQYF.

This clonotype appeared many times. The chain combines TRBV6-6 with TRBJ2-1, with D hard to call. Trimming shortened V by 9 bases and J by 13 bases, and 13 bases separated the two germline ends. The CDR3 is 10 amino acids. Germline V gene data show CDR1 as MNHNY and CDR2 as SVGAGI (reference sequence). CDR3 DNA: TGTGCCAGAGCAGTCTCACCTCAGTTCTTC. Protein: CARAVSPQFF.

A few counts support this clonotype. The rearrangement links TRBV29-1 to TRBJ1-1; 12 bases map to TRBD1. Germline-derived CDR1 and CDR2 are SQVTM and ANQGSEA. V gave up 6 bases and J gave up 9 bases; unmatched junction bases: 8. The CDR3 has 13 residues. In DNA form, the CDR3 reads TGCAGCGTCGTACCGGGACAGGGGGCTCAAGCTTTCTTT. It encodes CSVVPGQGAQAFF.

This chain links TRBV20-1 with TRBJ2-3; TRBD2 agrees at 7 bases. V trimming: 0 bases; J trimming: 9 bases; junction bases outside the gene matches: 12. The CDR3 is 15 amino acids. The V gene's germline CDR1 is DFQATT and CDR2 SNEGSKA (reference sequence). The DNA of the CDR3 is TGCAGTGCTAGAGATCGGCGGCGGGAGCTTCAAACGCAGTATTTT. Translation gives CSARDRRRELQTQYF.

This clonotype was counted a few times. The chain carries TRBV20-1 and TRBJ2-3; D is possibly TRBD2 (6 bases). CDR1 and CDR2 from the germline V gene are DFQATT and SNEGSKA (reference sequence). This CDR3 region has 12 residues. With 5 bases removed from V and 8 bases from J, the gap between germline ends came to 14 bases. DNA for the CDR3: TGCAGTGCTCCCCTCCAGGGAGGTACGCAGTATTTT. Its protein is CSAPLQGGTQYF.

V gene TRBV5-1 combines with J gene TRBJ2-6, with a tentative D call TRBD2 (6 bases). Trimming removed 2 bases at V and 4 bases at J, with 16 bases between. The CDR3 extends over 17 amino acids. Germline CDR1 reads SGHRS; CDR2 reads YFSETQ. CDR3 nucleotide sequence: TGCGCCAGCAGCTTCTTTATGGGAGGAGGAGGGGCCAACGTCCTGACTTTC. Its translation: CASSFFMGGGGANVLTF. Based on the CDR3 plus reference TRBV5-1 and TRBJ2-6, the full variable domain is KAGVTQTPRYLIKTRGQQVTLSCSPISGHRSVSWYQQTPGQGLQFLFEYFSETQRNKGNFPGRFSGRQFSNSRSEMNVSTLELGDSALYLCASSFFMGGGGANVLTFGAGSRLTVL.

Only one count was recorded for this clonotype. The chain joins TRBV28 to TRBJ2-1; either TRBD1 or TRBD2 may supply D (6 bases each). This CDR3 contains 16 residues. Germline CDR1 is MDHEN and CDR2 is SYDVKM. V was shortened by 6 bases and J by 3 bases, with 18 bases between the two germline ends. As DNA, the CDR3 is TGTGCCAGCAGCCCAGGGGAGCGGGCGAGCTACAATGAGCAGTTCTTC. Translating it yields CASSPGERASYNEQFF.

This clonotype has a handful of counts. CDR3 sequence: CASSFGTEAQHF. The CDR3, as DNA: TGTGCCAGCAGTTTCGGGACGGAAGCCCAGCATTTT. The chain carries TRBV12-3 or TRBV12-4 and TRBJ1-5; D is possibly TRBD1 (5 bases). The V and J ends lost 3 bases and 11 bases respectively, with 11 bases between them. The CDR3 runs 12 residues.

V and J are TRBV9 and TRBJ2-4, with D perhaps TRBD1 or TRBD2 (6 bases each). The CDR3 loop spans 15 amino acids. From germline, CDR1 is SGDLS and CDR2 YYNGEE. With 5 bases removed from V and 0 bases from J, the gap between germline ends came to 12 bases. DNA of the CDR3: TGTGCCAGCAGTCCAGAGGGGGGAGCCAAAAACATTCAGTACTTC. Its translation: CASSPEGGAKNIQYF.

V and J are TRBV7-2 and TRBJ2-7; no definite D call. V lost 5 bases and J 3 bases, leaving 20 bases between the germline ends. Germline-derived CDR1 and CDR2 are SGHTA and FQGNSA. CDR3 length equals 16 residues. The CDR3 nucleotides are TGTGCCAGCAGCCCCTTTACCCTCCCGGGTTTCTACGAGCAGTACTTC. Encoded protein: CASSPFTLPGFYEQYF.

The gene calls are TRBV5-1 and TRBJ2-2; D is uncertain. Germline CDR1 is SGHRS and CDR2 is YFSETQ. The CDR3 runs 13 residues. V was shortened by 1 base and J by 4 bases, with 5 bases between the two germline ends. The CDR3: CASSLSPTGELFF. CDR3 DNA sequence: TGCGCCAGCAGCTTGTCCCCCACCGGGGAGCTGTTTTTT. The complete variable domain, with remaining parts taken from reference TRBV5-1 and TRBJ2-2, reads KAGVTQTPRYLIKTRGQQVTLSCSPISGHRSVSWYQQTPGQGLQFLFEYFSETQRNKGNFPGRFSGRQFSNSRSEMNVSTLELGDSALYLCASSLSPTGELFFGEGSRLTVL.

V usage is TRBV20-1 and J usage is TRBJ1-5; TRBD1 is a possible D gene (5 bases). This CDR3 has 14 amino acids. V lost 1 base and J 4 bases, leaving 11 bases between the germline ends. Germline V gives CDR1 DFQATT, CDR2 SNEGSKA (reference sequence). CDR3 sequence: CSARAGTVNQPQHF. CDR3 coding DNA: TGCAGTGCTAGAGCCGGGACGGTGAATCAGCCCCAGCATTTT.

The chain employs TRBV24-1 and TRBJ2-7; D tentatively reads TRBD1 or TRBD2 (5 bases each). Trimming pared 4 bases from V and 0 bases from J, leaving 18 bases between. The germline V gene encodes CDR1 KGHDR and CDR2 SFDVKD. This CDR3 comprises 17 residues. CDR3 coding DNA: TGTGCCACCAGTGAAAGTGTAGCCGGGACGAGCTCCTACGAGCAGTACTTC. It is translated as CATSESVAGTSSYEQYF.

The chain links TRBV2 to TRBJ2-3; D is perhaps TRBD1 (5 bases). With 9 bases removed from V and 1 base from J, the gap between germline ends came to 11 bases. The CDR3 has 13 residues. The germline gives CDR1 SNHLY, CDR2 FYNNEI. CDR3 residues: CASQGNRTDTQYF. As DNA, the CDR3 is TGTGCCAGTCAGGGTAATCGCACAGATACGCAGTATTTT. Supplemented by reference TRBV2 and TRBJ2-3, the full variable domain reads EPEVTQTPSHQVTQMGQEVILRCVPISNHLYFYWYRQILGQKVEFLVSFYNNEISEKSEIFDDQFSVERPDGSNFTLKIRSTKLEDSAMYFCASQGNRTDTQYFGPGTRLTVL.

The chain is built from TRBV7-6 and TRBJ2-7; no clear D. Germline V CDR1 and CDR2: SGHVS, FNYEAQ. CDR3 size: 14 residues. Trimming stripped 1 base from V and 3 bases from J, with 10 bases between. This CDR3 reads CASSLGRAGYEQYF. The DNA for the CDR3 is TGTGCCAGCAGCTTAGGACGAGCAGGCTACGAGCAGTACTTC.

This chain connects TRBV10-3 to TRBJ2-7; TRBD2 agrees at 11 bases. The CDR3 sequence is 16 residues long. The germline gives CDR1 ENHRY, CDR2 SYGVKD. V shed 0 bases, J shed 4 bases, and the junction held 5 bases outside the gene matches. The CDR3 loop is CAISESLTSGTYEQYF. DNA of the CDR3: TGTGCCATCAGTGAGTCCCTGACTAGCGGGACGTACGAGCAGTACTTC.

This sequence joins TRBV6-2 or TRBV6-3 and TRBJ2-1, with 13 bases aligning to TRBD2. The CDR3 extends over 13 amino acids. J lost 15 bases, V lost 7 bases, and 9 bases had no gene match. Germline V gives CDR1 MNHEY, CDR2 SVGEGT. For the CDR3, the DNA is TGTGCCAGCATCCCAGGACTAGCGGGAGTCACGTTCTTC. Translated, it gives CASIPGLAGVTFF.

The table lists this clonotype with many counts. The J gene is TRBJ2-2, the V gene TRBV4-1, with D possibly being TRBD2 (5 bases). The CDR3 is 18 amino acids. V was shortened by 3 bases and J by 7 bases, with 24 bases between the two germline ends. Germline CDR1 and CDR2: MGHRA and YSYEKL. CDR3 nucleotides: TGCGCCAGCAGCCACTCCCCCCTGGTGAGGGAGCGGATCGGGGAGCTGTTTTTT. Translating it yields CASSHSPLVRERIGELFF.

As to this clonotype: One end of the junction varies from germline; a read error may be responsible. V is TRBV7-9 and J is TRBJ1-5; weak D call: TRBD1 (6 bases). The CDR3 length is 16 residues. The germline V gene encodes CDR1 SEHNR and CDR2 FQNEAQ (reference sequence). The CDR3 here is CLTRLVGGYSNQPQHF. The CDR3 nucleotides are TGCCTCACCCGGCTCGTTGGGGGCTATAGCAATCAGCCCCAGCATTTT.

The chain links TRBV2 to TRBJ2-7; D gene uncertain. The length of the CDR3 is 13 residues. Trimming pared 5 bases from V and 2 bases from J, leaving 10 bases between. Germline CDR1 SNHLY, CDR2 FYNNEI. CDR3 DNA: TGTGCCAGCAGTTGGACCGAAACCTACGAGCAGTACTTC. Translated, it gives CASSWTETYEQYF.

The rearrangement uses TRBV10-3 and TRBJ2-2; D not resolved. Trimming shortened V by 0 bases and J by 4 bases, and 9 bases separated the two germline ends. The germline CDR1 and CDR2 sequences are ENHRY and SYGVKD. CDR3 length: 15 residues. The CDR3 nucleotides are TGTGCCATCAGTGAGTCAACACGGCTCACCGGGGAGCTGTTTTTT. Its translation is CAISESTRLTGELFF.

This clonotype was picked up many times. The rearrangement uses TRBV20-1 and TRBJ1-4; 10 bases align to TRBD1. The V and J ends lost 3 bases and 5 bases, in that order; junction bases with no gene match: 3. CDR1 DFQATT and CDR2 SNEGSKA come from the germline V gene (reference sequence). CDR3 length equals 14 residues. CDR3 in DNA: TGCAGTGCTAGGAGGGGACAGGGGAATGAAAAACTGTTTTTT. Its protein is CSARRGQGNEKLFF.

This clonotype was picked up many times. CDR3 sequence (DNA): TGCAGTGCGCACAGGGGGACAGATACGCAGTATTTT. Protein: CSAHRGTDTQYF. This sequence joins TRBV20-1 and TRBJ2-3; the match to TRBD1 covers 8 bases. The CDR3 is made up of 12 amino acids. With 6 bases clipped from V and 3 bases from J, the junction kept 2 bases outside the gene matches. Germline CDR1 DFQATT, CDR2 SNEGSKA (reference sequence).

The chain combines TRBV28 with TRBJ2-1; TRBD2 agrees at 13 bases. The trim removed 5 bases at V and 7 bases at J, leaving 5 bases unmatched. Germline V gene sequence: CDR1 MDHEN, CDR2 SYDVKM. The length of the CDR3 is 15 residues. CDR3 sequence: CASSVGLAGANEQFF. CDR3 coding DNA: TGTGCCAGCAGTGTTGGACTAGCGGGAGCTAATGAGCAGTTCTTC.

This clonotype was recorded a few times. The genes are TRBV11-2 and TRBJ2-3; the D gene is possibly TRBD1 (6 bases). In germline, CDR1 is SGHAT, CDR2 FQNNGV. The CDR3 sequence is 16 residues long. V was clipped by 5 bases and J by 7 bases, with 22 bases between them. The CDR3 here is CASSPSHRASRYTQYF. The CDR3 DNA sequence: TGTGCCAGCAGCCCCTCCCACAGGGCCTCCAGGTATACGCAGTATTTT.

The chain combines TRBV29-1 with TRBJ2-7, with TRBD1 as a possible D gene (5 bases). The length of the CDR3 is 15 residues. The germline CDR1 and CDR2 sequences are SQVTM and ANQGSEA. V was clipped by 0 bases and J by 3 bases, with 15 bases between them. The CDR3 region is CSVEDRQGTLYEQYF. The CDR3 bases are TGCAGCGTTGAAGATAGGCAGGGAACCCTCTACGAGCAGTACTTC.

The CDR3 nucleotides read TGTGCCATCCGGCAGGATCCCTCTGGAAACACCATATATTTT. Protein: CAIRQDPSGNTIYF. The chain employs TRBV6-6 and TRBJ1-3, with unresolved D. Germline lookup yields CDR1 MNHNY and CDR2 SVGAGI (reference sequence). With 10 bases removed from V and 0 bases from J, the gap between germline ends came to 13 bases. The CDR3 consists of 14 residues.

This clonotype showed up many times. This sequence joins TRBV18 and TRBJ2-2; tentatively, D is TRBD2 (6 bases). The CDR3 extends over 15 amino acids. Trimming pared 2 bases from V and 4 bases from J, leaving 11 bases between. Germline CDR1 is KGHSH and CDR2 is LQKENI. The CDR3 sequence: CASSPGRETTGELFF. The DNA of the CDR3 is TGTGCCAGCTCACCAGGACGGGAGACCACCGGGGAGCTGTTTTTT.

The gene calls are TRBV5-5 and TRBJ2-1; 9 nucleotides line up with TRBD1. V trimming: 0 bases; J trimming: 8 bases; junction bases outside the gene matches: 6. Germline V gives CDR1 SGHKS, CDR2 YYEKEE (reference sequence). The CDR3 consists of 15 residues. CDR3 loop: CASSLVRDRVHEQFF. As DNA, the CDR3 is TGTGCCAGCAGCTTGGTACGGGACAGGGTCCATGAGCAGTTCTTC.

In its sample, this clonotype was seen a few times. This chain uses TRBV28 with TRBJ2-1; D remains unclear. Germline V lookup: CDR1 MDHEN, CDR2 SYDVKM. The CDR3 is 14 amino acids. V was clipped by 6 bases and J by 3 bases, with 12 bases between them. Here the CDR3 DNA reads TGTGCCAGCAGGACGCCACCCAGCTACAATGAGCAGTTCTTC. Translated, it gives CASRTPPSYNEQFF. Variable domain in full (rest from reference TRBV28 and TRBJ2-1): DVKVTQSSRYLVKRTGEKVFLECVQDMDHENMFWYRQDPGLGLRLIYFSYDVKMKEKGDIPEGYSVSREKKERFSLILESASTNQTSMYLCASRTPPSYNEQFFGPGTRLTVL.